This TCR beta chain stems from a study of blood T cell repertoires in COVID-19. As for the study in general: Acute-phase and convalescent COVID-19 samples originated in the United States, Italy and Spain. Sample material is recorded as cDNA or gDNA derived from T cells, B-cell-depleted T cells, or PBMCs.

Per the authors' pipeline: Estimates of nucleated cell counts were drawn from the amplification of reference gene primers. Using immunoSEQ multiplex PCR, the repertoire was profiled, and TCRdb retains in-frame clones only, with some absent. Clonal size and the V and J genes are those of that table, whereas D and trimming came from the DNA. This sample has roughly 25,000 clones, with about 72% found just once. The germline V gene encodes CDR1 SNHLY and CDR2 FYNNEI. This CDR3 comprises 11 residues. The V end lost 6 bases, the J end lost 9 bases, and 9 bases lay between the germline ends. This receptor was identified in a woman older than 75 with acute or convalescent COVID-19. What was sequenced was peripheral blood. The chain joins TRBV2 to TRBJ2-1; no clear D. CDR3 bases: TGTGCCAGCAGATATTCGGGTGAGCAGTTCTTC. This sequence encodes CASRYSGEQFF.